The 29 T cell receptor beta chains given below trace back to one sample, sequenced in a study of blood T cell repertoires in COVID-19. TCRdb's table, derived via immunoSEQ multiplex PCR, lists solely in-frame clones and lacks some. The sample has approximately 71,000 clones; more than 75% are singletons. The sequenced sample consisted of peripheral blood. Receptor source: a woman older than 75 with acute or convalescent COVID-19.

V is TRBV30 and J is TRBJ2-5; 10 bases match TRBD1. The CDR3 consists of 16 residues. CDR1 and CDR2 from the germline V gene are GTSNPN and SVGIG (reference sequence). Unmatched junction bases numbered 7, after V lost 1 base and J lost 2 bases. For the CDR3, the DNA is TGTGCCTGGAGTGCCCCGGGACAGGGGTTGCAAGAGACCCAGTACTTC. Amino acids: CAWSAPGQGLQETQYF.

The V gene is TRBV5-6, the J gene TRBJ2-7; 7 bases line up with TRBD1. Germline loops: CDR1 SGHDT, CDR2 YYEEEE. Trimming took 4 bases from V and 4 from J; bases not matched to a gene: 8. The CDR3 covers 14 residues. CDR3 bases: TGTGCCAGCAGCGCCGGGACAGCAGAGTACGAGCAGTACTTC. Protein sequence: CASSAGTAEYEQYF.

J is TRBJ1-5 and V is TRBV12-3 or TRBV12-4; D is ambiguous. The V gene lost 7 bases and the J gene lost 4 bases, with 8 bases spanning the gap. The length of the CDR3 is 12 residues. Written as DNA, the CDR3 is TGTGCCAGCAAGATAACTAATCAGCCCCAGCATTTT. Translating gives CASKITNQPQHF.

J is TRBJ2-5 and V is TRBV3-1 (or the pseudogene TRBV3-2), with a tentative D call TRBD2 (7 bases). This CDR3 comprises 13 residues. V lost 2 bases and J 7 bases, leaving 11 bases between the germline ends. Looked up from germline, CDR1 is LGHDT and CDR2 is YNNKEL (reference sequence). The CDR3 DNA is TGTGCCAGCAGCCAAATGAGGGGGGGGACCCAGTACTTC. Amino acids: CASSQMRGGTQYF.

This clone was recorded once. V and J are TRBV7-2 and TRBJ1-5, with unresolved D. Trimming cost V 5 bases and J 5 bases, with 10 bases left between them. The CDR3 runs to 13 residues. Germline values: CDR1 SGHTA, CDR2 FQGNSA. This CDR3 is CASSPGWDQPQHF. The CDR3 region has the DNA TGTGCCAGCAGCCCGGGGTGGGATCAGCCCCAGCATTTT.

The chain is built from TRBV3-1 (or the pseudogene TRBV3-2) and TRBJ2-7; D gene uncertain. The CDR3 loop spans 14 amino acids. Trimming pared 0 bases from V and 2 bases from J, leaving 8 bases between. Germline CDR1 and CDR2: LGHDT and YNNKEL (reference sequence). The DNA for the CDR3 is TGTGCCAGCAGCCAAGATTGGCACCCCTACGAGCAGTACTTC. Its translation is CASSQDWHPYEQYF.

The CDR3 reads CASSLDPSRLEQYF. CDR3 in DNA: TGTGCCAGCAGTTTAGACCCCTCTCGACTCGAGCAGTACTTC. This rearrangement joins TRBV28 to TRBJ2-7; D is unclear. The CDR3 has 14 residues. V was clipped by 2 bases and J by 6 bases, with 14 bases between them. The germline CDR1 and CDR2 sequences are MDHEN and SYDVKM.

The chain employs TRBV4-3 and TRBJ1-4; no definite D call. This CDR3 spans 15 amino acids. Trimming shortened V by 1 base and J by 8 bases, and 14 bases separated the two germline ends. Germline assignment: CDR1 LGHNA and CDR2 YSLEER. The CDR3: CASSQVQLTGEKLFF. CDR3 nucleotide sequence: TGCGCCAGCAGCCAAGTGCAGTTAACGGGGGAAAAACTGTTTTTT.

The genes are TRBV28 and TRBJ1-2; 7 bases map to TRBD1. CDR1 MDHEN and CDR2 SYDVKM come from the germline V gene. This CDR3 comprises 13 residues. The V segment lost 8 bases and the J segment 8 bases; nucleotides outside the gene matches: 11. CDR3 loop: CASYTDRYRGYTF. The CDR3 DNA sequence: TGTGCCAGCTACACGGACAGGTACCGCGGCTACACCTTC.

The chain links TRBV4-3 to TRBJ2-7, with D possibly TRBD2 on 5 matching bases. V shed 2 bases and J shed 6 bases, with 14 bases lying between them. CDR1 LGHNA and CDR2 YSLEER come from the germline V gene. CDR3 size: 14 residues. As DNA, the CDR3 is TGCGCCAGCAGCCAAAGTCCACTAGTGGGCGAGCAGTACTTC. It encodes CASSQSPLVGEQYF.

J is TRBJ2-7 and V is TRBV5-1; tentatively, D is TRBD1 (5 bases). Germline V gene lookup returns CDR1 SGHRS and CDR2 YFSETQ. V was cut by 0 bases and J by 9 bases, with 13 bases left in between. The CDR3 sequence is 13 residues long. CDR3 sequence reads: CASSLGIQVPQYF. The CDR3, as DNA: TGCGCCAGCAGCTTGGGAATACAGGTCCCGCAGTACTTC.

The rearrangement uses TRBV27 and TRBJ2-7; 7 nucleotides match TRBD2. CDR3 length equals 15 residues. Per germline, CDR1 MNHEY and CDR2 SMNVEV (reference sequence). Trimming removed 6 bases from V and 0 bases from J; junction bases left unmatched: 8. CDR3 nucleotide sequence: TGTGCCAGCAGCCGGACTAGGCCGTCCTCCTACGAGCAGTACTTC. Translation: CASSRTRPSSYEQYF.

This sequence joins TRBV28 and TRBJ2-7; TRBD2 matches 11 bases. Germline assignment: CDR1 MDHEN and CDR2 SYDVKM. CDR3 size: 16 residues. V gave up 4 bases and J gave up 2 bases; unmatched junction bases: 7. This CDR3 reads CASSSPGTSGTYEQYF. CDR3 nucleotide sequence: TGTGCCAGCAGTTCCCCCGGGACTAGCGGTACCTACGAGCAGTACTTC.

V gene TRBV11-2 combines with J gene TRBJ2-7; 8 bases line up with TRBD1. V gave up 5 bases and J gave up 0 bases; unmatched junction bases: 3. Germline V CDR1 and CDR2: SGHAT, FQNNGV. The length of the CDR3 is 14 residues. As DNA, the CDR3 is TGTGCCAGCAGCAAAACAGGGGGCTCCTACGAGCAGTACTTC. Translated: CASSKTGGSYEQYF.

DNA for the CDR3: TGTGCCACCAGCCCATTGGGGGTTCCGGGAGGGCCCTCTTTTTACAATGAGCAGTTCTTC. The encoded protein is CATSPLGVPGGPSFYNEQFF. The gene calls are TRBV15 and TRBJ2-1; TRBD2 agrees at 8 bases. Germline CDR1 is LNHNV and CDR2 is YYDKDF (reference sequence). V dropped 5 bases and J dropped 4; count of bases not matched to a gene: 22. This CDR3 comprises 20 residues. The full variable domain, in which reference TRBV15 and TRBJ2-1 provide the parts outside the CDR3, is DAMVIQNPRYQVTQFGKPVTLSCSQTLNHNVMYWYQQKSSQAPKLLFHYYDKDFNNEADTPDNFQSRRPNTSFCFLDIRSPGLGDTAMYLCATSPLGVPGGPSFYNEQFFGPGTRLTVL.

This sequence joins TRBV2 and TRBJ1-2; maybe TRBD1 (6 bases). V lost 11 bases to trimming and J lost 8 bases, with 15 bases between them. Germline V lookup: CDR1 SNHLY, CDR2 FYNNEI. The CDR3 consists of 11 residues. CDR3 bases: TGTGCCGGCCGAACAGGGTCCGGCTACACCTTC. It is translated as CAGRTGSGYTF.

This clone was detected only once. The J gene is TRBJ2-5, the V gene TRBV24-1; TRBD1 aligns across 7 bases. CDR3 length: 14 amino acids. Losses at the gene ends were 5 bases for V and 5 bases for J; bases not matched to a gene: 7. CDR1 and CDR2 from the germline V gene are KGHDR and SFDVKD. The CDR3 spells CATSGLRGQETQYF. The CDR3 nucleotides read TGTGCCACCAGTGGCCTCAGGGGACAGGAGACCCAGTACTTC.

V usage is TRBV29-1 and J usage is TRBJ2-3, with D perhaps matching TRBD2 (6 bases). From germline, CDR1 is SQVTM and CDR2 ANQGSEA. The CDR3 length is 13 residues. V lost 7 bases to trimming and J lost 5 bases, with 16 bases between them. The CDR3 nucleotides read TGCAGCGCCCCTAGCGCAAATCAAGATACGCAGTATTTT. Translating gives CSAPSANQDTQYF.

The chain employs TRBV29-1 and TRBJ2-4; 10 nucleotides match TRBD1. CDR3 length: 14 residues. Germline loops: CDR1 SQVTM, CDR2 ANQGSEA. The V and J ends lost 4 bases and 6 bases, in that order; junction bases with no gene match: 6. CDR3 bases: TGCAGCGTTGGACGGACAGGGGGTGGAAACATTCAGTACTTC. Translated, it gives CSVGRTGGGNIQYF.

The CDR3, as DNA: TGTGCCTGGATAGCGGGAGGGCCGGTGTCCTACAATGAGCAGTTCTTC. It encodes CAWIAGGPVSYNEQFF. V is TRBV30 and J is TRBJ2-1; 11 nucleotides line up with TRBD2. CDR3 length equals 16 residues. CDR1 and CDR2 from the germline V gene are GTSNPN and SVGIG (reference sequence). Unmatched junction bases numbered 6, after V lost 4 bases and J lost 1 base.

This rearrangement joins TRBV19 to TRBJ2-3; TRBD1 matches at 9 bases. The CDR3 length is 15 residues. Trimming at V came to 8 bases and at J to 2 bases, leaving 8 bases not matched to a gene. Germline V gives CDR1 LNHDA, CDR2 SQIVND (reference sequence). The CDR3 reads CASGPTGGITDTQYF. For the CDR3, the DNA is TGTGCCAGTGGACCGACAGGGGGTATCACAGATACGCAGTATTTT.

This chain connects TRBV4-2 to TRBJ2-1, with TRBD2 matching over 14 bases. The germline V gene has CDR1 LGHNA and CDR2 YNFKEQ. The CDR3 runs 16 residues. V shed 5 bases and J 2 bases; nucleotides not matched to a gene: 2. CDR3: CASSWGLAGAYNEQFF. DNA for the CDR3: TGTGCCAGCAGCTGGGGACTAGCGGGAGCCTACAATGAGCAGTTCTTC.

This chain links TRBV30 with TRBJ1-1; the D is unclear. Looked up from germline, CDR1 is GTSNPN and CDR2 is SVGIG (reference sequence). The CDR3 runs to 13 residues. V was trimmed by 2 bases and J by 5 bases, leaving 12 bases between them. CDR3 loop: CAWSPSPGTEAFF. CDR3 sequence (DNA): TGTGCCTGGAGTCCCTCCCCGGGAACTGAAGCTTTCTTT.

This sequence joins TRBV5-1 and TRBJ2-5, with D maybe TRBD2 (6 bases). This CDR3 has 17 residues. Trimming took off 1 base at V and 1 base at J, with 17 bases between the two ends. The germline V gene encodes CDR1 SGHRS and CDR2 YFSETQ. The CDR3 spells CASSLFFASAIQETQYF. CDR3 DNA sequence: TGCGCCAGCAGCTTGTTTTTTGCTAGCGCGATCCAAGAGACCCAGTACTTC.

This rearrangement joins TRBV7-6 to TRBJ2-2; D uncertain. V was cut by 5 bases and J by 5 bases, with 6 bases left in between. The CDR3 runs to 12 residues. In germline, CDR1 is SGHVS, CDR2 FNYEAQ. The CDR3 DNA follows: TGTGCCAGCAGCGCGGAGACCGGGGAGCTGTTTTTT. This sequence encodes CASSAETGELFF.

The genes are TRBV11-3 and TRBJ2-2, with no clear D. Germline lookup yields CDR1 SGHNT and CDR2 YENEEA. The V and J ends lost 6 bases and 0 bases respectively, with 5 bases between them. The CDR3 is 13 residues long. Here the CDR3 DNA reads TGTGCCAGCAGGGCAGCGAACACCGGGGAGCTGTTTTTT. This sequence encodes CASRAANTGELFF.

The chain couples TRBV7-2 to TRBJ2-2, with TRBD1 matching 8 bases. The CDR3 spans 15 residues. Per germline, CDR1 SGHTA and CDR2 FQGNSA. The V segment lost 2 bases and the J segment 7 bases; nucleotides outside the gene matches: 6. CDR3 coding DNA: TGTGCCAGCAGCTTACACAGGGGGGCGCGCGGGGAGCTGTTTTTT. Amino acid sequence: CASSLHRGARGELFF. Full variable domain (outside the CDR3, taken from reference TRBV7-2 and TRBJ2-2): GAGVSQSPSNKVTEKGKDVELRCDPISGHTALYWYRQSLGQGLEFLIYFQGNSAPDKSGLPSDRFSAERTGGSVSTLTIQRTQQEDSAVYLCASSLHRGARGELFFGEGSRLTVL.

The V call is TRBV7-9, the J call TRBJ1-1; 8 nucleotides line up with TRBD1. CDR1 SEHNR and CDR2 FQNEAQ come from the germline V gene (reference sequence). Losses at the gene ends were 7 bases for V and 6 bases for J; bases not matched to a gene: 7. The CDR3 loop spans 13 amino acids. The CDR3 region is CASNDRGIPEAFF. The CDR3 DNA is TGTGCCAGCAATGACAGGGGTATCCCTGAAGCTTTCTTT.

The chain has TRBV15 and TRBJ2-1; 9 bases agree with TRBD2. Germline assignment: CDR1 LNHNV and CDR2 YYDKDF (reference sequence). This CDR3 region has 16 residues. V shed 0 bases and J 4 bases; nucleotides not matched to a gene: 4. The CDR3 sequence is CATSRERTSAYNEQFF. Written as DNA, the CDR3 is TGTGCCACCAGCAGAGAGCGGACTAGCGCTTACAATGAGCAGTTCTTC.